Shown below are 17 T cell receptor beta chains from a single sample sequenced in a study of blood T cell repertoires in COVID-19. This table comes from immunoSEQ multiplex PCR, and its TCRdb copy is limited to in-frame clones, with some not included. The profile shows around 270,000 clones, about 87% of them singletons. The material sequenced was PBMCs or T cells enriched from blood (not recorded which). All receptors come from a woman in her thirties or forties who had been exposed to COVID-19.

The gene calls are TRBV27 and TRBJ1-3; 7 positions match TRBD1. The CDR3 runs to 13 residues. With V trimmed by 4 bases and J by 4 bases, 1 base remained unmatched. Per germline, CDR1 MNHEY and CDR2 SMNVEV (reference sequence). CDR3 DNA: TGTGCCAGCAGTTCGGGACAGGGAAACACCATATATTTT. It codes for CASSSGQGNTIYF.

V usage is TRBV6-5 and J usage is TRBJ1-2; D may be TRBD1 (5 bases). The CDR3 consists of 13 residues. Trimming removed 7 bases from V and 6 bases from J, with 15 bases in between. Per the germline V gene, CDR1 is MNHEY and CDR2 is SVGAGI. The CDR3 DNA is TGTGCCAGCAATGGGTTGTGGGGGGATGGCTACACCTTC. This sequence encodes CASNGLWGDGYTF.

Here the CDR3 DNA reads TGCAGCGCCGACTCTCCGCGACAGGGGTTGGGCTACACCTTC. Translating it yields CSADSPRQGLGYTF. The chain is built from TRBV29-1 and TRBJ1-2; 8 bases agree with TRBD1. The ends lost 7 bases at V and 8 bases at J; junction bases unmatched: 15. Germline V gene data show CDR1 as SQVTM and CDR2 as ANQGSEA. The CDR3 extends over 14 amino acids.

CDR3 region: CASSPTPTGADTQYF. DNA for the CDR3: TGTGCCAGCTCACCAACCCCCACAGGGGCGGATACGCAGTATTTT. V and J are TRBV18 and TRBJ2-3; 7 bases map to TRBD1. Germline V gene lookup returns CDR1 KGHSH and CDR2 LQKENI. V was clipped by 2 bases and J by 6 bases; unmatched bases: 8. The CDR3 covers 15 residues.

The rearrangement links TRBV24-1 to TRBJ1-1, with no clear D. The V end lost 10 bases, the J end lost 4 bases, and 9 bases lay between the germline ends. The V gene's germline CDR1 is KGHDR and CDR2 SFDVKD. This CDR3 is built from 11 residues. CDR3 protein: CATTSGTEAFF. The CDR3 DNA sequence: TGTGCCACTACATCGGGCACTGAAGCTTTCTTT.

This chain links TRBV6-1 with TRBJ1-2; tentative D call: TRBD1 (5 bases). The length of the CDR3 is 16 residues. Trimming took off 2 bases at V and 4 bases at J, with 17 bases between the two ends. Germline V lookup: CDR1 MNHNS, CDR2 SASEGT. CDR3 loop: CASSERGQGVGYGYTF. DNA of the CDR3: TGTGCCAGCAGTGAAAGAGGCCAGGGCGTCGGCTATGGCTACACCTTC.

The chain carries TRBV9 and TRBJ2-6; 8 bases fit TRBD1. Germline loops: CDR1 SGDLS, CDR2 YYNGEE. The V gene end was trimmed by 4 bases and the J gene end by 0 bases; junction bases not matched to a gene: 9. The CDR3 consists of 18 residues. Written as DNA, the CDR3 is TGTGCCAGCAGCCTGACAGGGGCTACCCACTCTGGGGCCAACGTCCTGACTTTC. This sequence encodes CASSLTGATHSGANVLTF.

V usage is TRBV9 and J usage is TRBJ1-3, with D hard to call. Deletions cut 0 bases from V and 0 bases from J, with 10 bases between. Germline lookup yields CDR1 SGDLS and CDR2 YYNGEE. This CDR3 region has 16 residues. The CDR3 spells CASSVESPVSGNTIYF. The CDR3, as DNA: TGTGCCAGCAGCGTAGAATCCCCAGTCTCTGGAAACACCATATATTTT.

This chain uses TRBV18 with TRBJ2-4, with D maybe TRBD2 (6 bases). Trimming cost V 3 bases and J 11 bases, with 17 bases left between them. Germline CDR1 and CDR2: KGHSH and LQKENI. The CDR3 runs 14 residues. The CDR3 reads CASSPAGTPAVQYF. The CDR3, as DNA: TGTGCCAGCTCACCGGCAGGGACTCCTGCCGTTCAGTACTTC.

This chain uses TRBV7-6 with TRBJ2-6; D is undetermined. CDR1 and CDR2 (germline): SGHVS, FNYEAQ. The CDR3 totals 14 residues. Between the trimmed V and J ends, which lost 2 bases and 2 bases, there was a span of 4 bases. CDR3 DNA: TGTGCCAGCAGCTTACAGGCTGGGGCCAACGTCCTGACTTTC. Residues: CASSLQAGANVLTF.

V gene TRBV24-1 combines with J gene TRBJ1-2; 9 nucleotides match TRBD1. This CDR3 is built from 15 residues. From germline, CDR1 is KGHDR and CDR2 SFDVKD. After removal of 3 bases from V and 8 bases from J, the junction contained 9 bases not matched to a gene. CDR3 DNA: TGTGCCACCAGTGATAGGAACTTCGACAGGGGGGGCTACACCTTC. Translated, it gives CATSDRNFDRGGYTF.

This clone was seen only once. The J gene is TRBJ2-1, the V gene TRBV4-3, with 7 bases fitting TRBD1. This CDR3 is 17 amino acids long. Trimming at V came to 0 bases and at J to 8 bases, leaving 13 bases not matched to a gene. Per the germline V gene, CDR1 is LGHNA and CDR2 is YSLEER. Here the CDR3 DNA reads TGCGCCAGCAGCCAAGAGGGAAAGGGGACAGAGGACGATGAGCAGTTCTTC. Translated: CASSQEGKGTEDDEQFF.

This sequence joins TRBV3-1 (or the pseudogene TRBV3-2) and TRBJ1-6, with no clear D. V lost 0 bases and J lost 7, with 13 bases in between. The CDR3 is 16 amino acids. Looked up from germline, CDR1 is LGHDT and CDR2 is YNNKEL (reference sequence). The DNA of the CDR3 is TGTGCCAGCAGCCAAGATATTCCGGGGAACAATTCACCCCTCCACTTT. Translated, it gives CASSQDIPGNNSPLHF.

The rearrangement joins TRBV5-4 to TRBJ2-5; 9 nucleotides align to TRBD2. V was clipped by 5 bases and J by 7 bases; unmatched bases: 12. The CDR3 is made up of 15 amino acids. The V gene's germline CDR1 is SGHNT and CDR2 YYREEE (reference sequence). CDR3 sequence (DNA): TGTGCCAGCAGTCTCACGGCTAGCGGGGAAGGGACCCAGTACTTC. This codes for CASSLTASGEGTQYF.

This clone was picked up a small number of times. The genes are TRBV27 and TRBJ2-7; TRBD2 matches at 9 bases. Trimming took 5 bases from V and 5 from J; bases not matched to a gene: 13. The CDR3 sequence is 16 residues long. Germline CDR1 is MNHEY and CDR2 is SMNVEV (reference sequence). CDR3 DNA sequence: TGTGCCAGCAGTCCCCAAGTCGCGGGAGGGCCCAACGAGCAGTACGTC. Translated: CASSPQVAGGPNEQYV.

CDR3 loop: CASSYSLQGGYEQYV. In DNA form, the CDR3 reads TGTGCCAGCAGTTACTCTTTGCAGGGGGGCTACGAGCAGTACGTC. J is TRBJ2-7 and V is TRBV6-5; possibly TRBD1 for D (7 bases). This CDR3 region has 15 residues. Germline lookup yields CDR1 MNHEY and CDR2 SVGAGI. V gave up 0 bases and J gave up 3 bases, with 12 bases separating them.

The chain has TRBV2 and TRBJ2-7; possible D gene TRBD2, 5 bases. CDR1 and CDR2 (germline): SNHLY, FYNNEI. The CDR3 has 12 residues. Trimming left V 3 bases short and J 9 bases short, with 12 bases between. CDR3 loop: CASSERAFWQYV. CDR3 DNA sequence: TGTGCCAGCAGTGAGCGGGCCTTTTGGCAGTACGTC.